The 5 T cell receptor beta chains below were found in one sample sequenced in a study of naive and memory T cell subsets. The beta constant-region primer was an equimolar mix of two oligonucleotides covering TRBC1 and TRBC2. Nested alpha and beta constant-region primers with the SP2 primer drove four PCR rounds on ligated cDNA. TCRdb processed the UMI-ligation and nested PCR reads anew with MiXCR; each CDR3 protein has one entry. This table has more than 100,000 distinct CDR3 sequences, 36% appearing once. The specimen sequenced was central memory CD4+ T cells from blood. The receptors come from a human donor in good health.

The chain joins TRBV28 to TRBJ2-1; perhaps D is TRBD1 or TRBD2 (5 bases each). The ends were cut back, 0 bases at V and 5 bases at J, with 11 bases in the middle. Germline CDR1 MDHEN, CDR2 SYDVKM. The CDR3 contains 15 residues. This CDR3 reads CASSLWQQGDNEQFF. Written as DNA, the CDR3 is TGTGCCAGCAGTTTATGGCAGCAGGGAGACAATGAGCAGTTCTTC.

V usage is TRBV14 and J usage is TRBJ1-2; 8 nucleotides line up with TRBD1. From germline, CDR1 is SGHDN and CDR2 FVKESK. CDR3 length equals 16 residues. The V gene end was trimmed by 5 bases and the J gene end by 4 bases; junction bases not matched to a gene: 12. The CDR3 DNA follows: TGTGCCAGCAGCGGACATAGGGGACAGGAAGGCTATGGCTACACCTTC. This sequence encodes CASSGHRGQEGYGYTF.

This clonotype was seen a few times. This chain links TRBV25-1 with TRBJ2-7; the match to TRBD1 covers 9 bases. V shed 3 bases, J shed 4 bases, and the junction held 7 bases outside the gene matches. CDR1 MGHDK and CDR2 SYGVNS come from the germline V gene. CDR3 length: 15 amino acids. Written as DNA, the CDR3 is TGTGCCAGCAGTGATCCGGGACAGGGTAAATACGAGCAGTACTTC. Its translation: CASSDPGQGKYEQYF.

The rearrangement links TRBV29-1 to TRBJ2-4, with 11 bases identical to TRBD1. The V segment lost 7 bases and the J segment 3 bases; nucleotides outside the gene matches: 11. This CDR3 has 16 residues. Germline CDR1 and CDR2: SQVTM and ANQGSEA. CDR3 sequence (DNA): TGCAGCGCAAAACCGGGACAGGGGGTTCACAAAAACATTCAGTACTTC. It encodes CSAKPGQGVHKNIQYF.

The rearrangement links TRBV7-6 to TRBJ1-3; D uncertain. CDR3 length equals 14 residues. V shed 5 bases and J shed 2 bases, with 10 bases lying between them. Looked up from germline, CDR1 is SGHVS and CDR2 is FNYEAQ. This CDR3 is CASSDAGTGNTIYF. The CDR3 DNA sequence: TGTGCCAGCAGCGACGCAGGTACTGGAAACACCATATATTTT.